The T cell receptor beta chain under discussion was sequenced for a study of CD8 T cells in ankylosing spondylitis. Study-wide findings and caveats: The study looked at matched synovial fluid samples from ankylosing spondylitis patients. Disease-linked clones were reported to be significantly enriched there. Characteristic of ankylosing spondylitis blood, it appeared, was a TCR beta motif comprising several highly homologous variants. There were earlier reports of some motif variants in reactive arthritis synovial fluid and blood.

The CDR3 is 12 amino acids. Germline CDR1 MNHEY, CDR2 SMNVEV (reference sequence). Trimming took off 5 bases at V and 2 bases at J, with 6 bases between the two ends. Quantitative molecular-barcoded 5'-RACE generated the TCR beta libraries. Each CDR3 protein gets one entry after TCRdb re-called the 5' RACE reads with MiXCR. Of hundreds of thousands of distinct CDR3 sequences in the sample, around 17% were seen once. Of note for this clonotype: No antigen is known for it.

The material sequenced was blood, either unsorted or a sorted T cell fraction (not recorded which). The source is a male donor with ankylosing spondylitis. V is TRBV27 and J is TRBJ1-2; D may be TRBD1 (6 bases). CDR3 sequence: CASSTGNYGYTF. The CDR3 nucleotides are TGTGCCAGCAGTACAGGGAACTATGGCTACACCTTC.